The source of this T cell receptor (beta chain) is a study of blood T cell repertoires in COVID-19. Study overall: The United States, Italy and Spain supplied acute and convalescent COVID-19 samples.

The V and J ends lost 1 base and 1 base respectively, with 10 bases between them. Germline CDR1 is MNHEY and CDR2 is SVGAGI. The CDR3 is 15 amino acids. Some clones are missing from TCRdb's copy, which holds only in-frame ones; the method was immunoSEQ multiplex PCR. This table holds 300,000 to 400,000 clones, more than 70% found once. Recruited during active infection, patients (from Seattle) were subsequently followed longitudinally. The receptor was isolated from a woman aged 55-70 years with COVID-19, enrolled during active disease. This chain connects TRBV6-5 to TRBJ1-1; D is undetermined. Sequenced: peripheral blood. The CDR3: CASSYYWEGNTEAFF. CDR3 DNA sequence: TGTGCCAGCAGTTACTATTGGGAGGGGAACACTGAAGCTTTCTTT.